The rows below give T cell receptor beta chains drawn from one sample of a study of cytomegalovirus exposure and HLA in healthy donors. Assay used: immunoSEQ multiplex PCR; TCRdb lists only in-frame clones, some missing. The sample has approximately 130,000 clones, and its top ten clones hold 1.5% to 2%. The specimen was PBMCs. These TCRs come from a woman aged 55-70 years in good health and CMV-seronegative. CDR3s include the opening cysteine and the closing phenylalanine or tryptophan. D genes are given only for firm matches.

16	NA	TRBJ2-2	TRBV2	TGTGCCAGCAGTGAAAGGAGGGGAGGGGGCACCGGGGAGCTGTTTTTT	CASSERRGGGTGELFF
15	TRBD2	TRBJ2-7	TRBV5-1	TGCGCCAGCAGCTTGGGAGCGGGGACTTCCTACGAGCAGTACTTC	CASSLGAGTSYEQYF
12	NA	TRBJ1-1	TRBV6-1	TGTGCCAGCAGTGATGGGGGCTTGGGAGCTTTCTTT	CASSDGGLGAFF
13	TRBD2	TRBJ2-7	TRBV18	TGTGCCAGCCGGGGTAGCGGGGCCTACGAGCAGTACTTC	CASRGSGAYEQYF
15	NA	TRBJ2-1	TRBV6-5	TGTGCCAGCAGTTACTCAGCACAGGGTAACAATGAGCAGTTCTTC	CASSYSAQGNNEQFF
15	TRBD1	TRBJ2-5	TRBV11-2	TGTGCCAGCAGATCCAACAGGGGGGCTTGGGAGACCCAGTACTTC	CASRSNRGAWETQYF
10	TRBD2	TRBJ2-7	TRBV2	TGTGCCAGCAGCACGGGACTAGTATACTTC	CASSTGLVYF
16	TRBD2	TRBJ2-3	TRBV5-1	TGCGCCAGCAGCATGGGGACTAGCGGCAACACAGATACGCAGTATTTT	CASSMGTSGNTDTQYF
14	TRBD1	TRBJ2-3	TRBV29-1	TGCAGCGTTGATGGGCCAGGGGGTGCAGATACGCAGTATTTT	CSVDGPGGADTQYF
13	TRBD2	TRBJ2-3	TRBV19	TGTGCCAGTAGTCTCGGACTAGCAGATACGCAGTATTTT	CASSLGLADTQYF
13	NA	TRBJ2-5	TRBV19	TGTGCCAGTAGGCGAACTGGGGGGGAGACCCAGTACTTC	CASRRTGGETQYF
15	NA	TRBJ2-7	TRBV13	TGTGCCAGCAGCTTAAACAGCCGGAACTCCTACGAGCAGTACTTC	CASSLNSRNSYEQYF